This is a list of T cell receptor beta chains from one sample in a study of blood T cell repertoires in COVID-19. Measured with immunoSEQ multiplex PCR; TCRdb has only the in-frame clones, and not every one. In the table there are roughly 390,000 clones, 70% to 90% of which are singletons. Sequencing was carried out using peripheral blood. The receptors originated from a woman aged 30 to 39 with COVID-19, enrolled during active disease. CDR3s include the opening cysteine and the closing phenylalanine or tryptophan. D genes are given only for firm matches. Expanded clones are given a class, and other clones once, few, many or no size at all.

J gene: TRBJ2-7
CDR3 length: 11
D gene: -
V gene: TRBV27
clone size: -
CDR3 DNA: TGTGCCAGCAGCCCTTCCTACGAGCAGTACTTC
CDR3 protein: CASSPSYEQYF

J gene: TRBJ2-5
CDR3 length: 13
D gene: -
V gene: TRBV6-5
clone size: -
CDR3 DNA: TGTGCCAGCAGGGGTAGGGGCCGATCAACCCAGTACTTC
CDR3 protein: CASRGRGRSTQYF

J gene: TRBJ2-5
CDR3 length: 15
D gene: TRBD1
V gene: TRBV2
clone size: -
CDR3 DNA: TGTGCCAGCAGGGCCGGGACAGGGAACCAAGAGACCCAGTACTTC
CDR3 protein: CASRAGTGNQETQYF

J gene: TRBJ1-1
CDR3 length: 14
D gene: TRBD1
V gene: TRBV30
clone size: once
CDR3 DNA: TGTGCCTGGAACCGGGACAGGGCGAACACTGAAGCTTTCTTT
CDR3 protein: CAWNRDRANTEAFF

J gene: TRBJ2-1
CDR3 length: 15
D gene: TRBD2
V gene: TRBV9
clone size: few
CDR3 DNA: TGTGCCAGCAGCGTACTCGTAGCGGGCTACAATGAGCAGTTCTTC
CDR3 protein: CASSVLVAGYNEQFF

J gene: TRBJ1-2
CDR3 length: 13
D gene: -
V gene: TRBV19
clone size: once
CDR3 DNA: TGTGCCAGTAGTAGAGGGGAGGGCTATGGCTACACCTTC
CDR3 protein: CASSRGEGYGYTF

J gene: TRBJ1-1
CDR3 length: 13
D gene: -
V gene: TRBV7-9
clone size: -
CDR3 DNA: TGTGCCAGCAGCGATGCAGGGGTCACTGAAGCTTTCTTT
CDR3 protein: CASSDAGVTEAFF

J gene: TRBJ2-1
CDR3 length: 17
D gene: TRBD2
V gene: TRBV24-1
clone size: -
CDR3 DNA: TGTGCCACCAGTGACCGAGTGCGCGGGAGTGTCAACAATGAGCAGTTCTTC
CDR3 protein: CATSDRVRGSVNNEQFF

J gene: TRBJ2-1
CDR3 length: 15
D gene: -
V gene: TRBV6-5
clone size: few
CDR3 DNA: TGTGCCAGCAGACCCCGAATGGACTGGGACAATGAGCAGTTCTTC
CDR3 protein: CASRPRMDWDNEQFF

J gene: TRBJ2-3
CDR3 length: 12
D gene: -
V gene: TRBV2
clone size: -
CDR3 DNA: TGTGCCAGCAACTACGCCACAGATACGCAGTATTTT
CDR3 protein: CASNYATDTQYF

J gene: TRBJ1-5
CDR3 length: 14
D gene: -
V gene: TRBV12-5
clone size: -
CDR3 DNA: TGTGCTAGTGGACCCGGGCGACGGGGGCAGCCCCAGCATTTT
CDR3 protein: CASGPGRRGQPQHF

J gene: TRBJ2-4
CDR3 length: 17
D gene: -
V gene: TRBV19
clone size: -
CDR3 DNA: TGTGCCAGTAGTACGGGCAGGGGCCTCTTAGCCAAAAACATTCAGTACTTC
CDR3 protein: CASSTGRGLLAKNIQYF

J gene: TRBJ2-2
CDR3 length: 15
D gene: TRBD2
V gene: TRBV4-2
clone size: -
CDR3 DNA: TGTGCCAGCAGCCTCGGGAGGATTGAAACCGGGGAGCTGTTTTTT
CDR3 protein: CASSLGRIETGELFF

J gene: TRBJ2-1
CDR3 length: 17
D gene: TRBD2
V gene: TRBV24-1
clone size: -
CDR3 DNA: TGTGCCACCAGTGAGACTCGGACTAGCGGGAGGGGAGGTGAGCAGTTCTTC
CDR3 protein: CATSETRTSGRGGEQFF

J gene: TRBJ2-7
CDR3 length: 19
D gene: TRBD2
V gene: TRBV4-2
clone size: few
CDR3 DNA: TGTGCCAGCAGCCAAGGGTTGACCGGGACTAGCGGGAGGGCCTACGAGCAGTACTTC
CDR3 protein: CASSQGLTGTSGRAYEQYF

J gene: TRBJ1-3
CDR3 length: 15
D gene: TRBD1
V gene: TRBV5-1
clone size: -
CDR3 DNA: TGCGCCAGCAGCTTGGACCGGGACAGAGGAAACACCATATATTTT
CDR3 protein: CASSLDRDRGNTIYF

J gene: TRBJ1-5
CDR3 length: 12
D gene: -
V gene: TRBV12-3/TRBV12-4
clone size: -
CDR3 DNA: TGTGCCAGCAGTCCGAACTCCCAGCCCCAGCATTTT
CDR3 protein: CASSPNSQPQHF

J gene: TRBJ2-5
CDR3 length: 13
D gene: -
V gene: TRBV7-2
clone size: -
CDR3 DNA: TGTGCCAGCAGCTTAGACATCGGGGAGACCCAGTACTTC
CDR3 protein: CASSLDIGETQYF

J gene: TRBJ1-2
CDR3 length: 18
D gene: TRBD1
V gene: TRBV28
clone size: once
CDR3 DNA: TGTGCCAGCAGTTCTTTTTCAAATCGGGAGGGGGCTAGGTATGGCTACACCTTC
CDR3 protein: CASSSFSNREGARYGYTF

J gene: TRBJ2-1
CDR3 length: 15
D gene: -
V gene: TRBV6-1
clone size: few
CDR3 DNA: TGTGCCAGCAGTGAAATGCAGGGTTCCTACAATGAGCAGTTCTTC
CDR3 protein: CASSEMQGSYNEQFF

J gene: TRBJ2-7
CDR3 length: 14
D gene: -
V gene: TRBV28
clone size: -
CDR3 DNA: TGTGCCAGCAGTTTATTATCGGGAACGTACGAGCAGTACTTC
CDR3 protein: CASSLLSGTYEQYF

J gene: TRBJ1-2
CDR3 length: 12
D gene: -
V gene: TRBV7-9
clone size: -
CDR3 DNA: TGTGCCAGCCGAACAGGGTCCCATGGCTACACCTTC
CDR3 protein: CASRTGSHGYTF

J gene: TRBJ2-7
CDR3 length: 15
D gene: -
V gene: TRBV28
clone size: -
CDR3 DNA: TGTGCCACTCTGGGCAGGGGCGGAAATTCCTACGAGCAGTACTTC
CDR3 protein: CATLGRGGNSYEQYF

J gene: TRBJ1-5
CDR3 length: 15
D gene: -
V gene: TRBV5-4
clone size: few
CDR3 DNA: TGTGCCAGCAGCATTCAGGGACTAAGCAATCAGCCCCAGCATTTT
CDR3 protein: CASSIQGLSNQPQHF

J gene: TRBJ2-1
CDR3 length: 14
D gene: TRBD1
V gene: TRBV2
clone size: -
CDR3 DNA: TGTGCCAGCAGTGAAGGGGACAGCTACAATGAGCAGTTCTTC
CDR3 protein: CASSEGDSYNEQFF

J gene: TRBJ1-1
CDR3 length: 15
D gene: -
V gene: TRBV5-6
clone size: once
CDR3 DNA: TGTGCCAGCAGCCCTCCAACAGGTCGGAACACTGAAGCTTTCTTT
CDR3 protein: CASSPPTGRNTEAFF

J gene: TRBJ2-7
CDR3 length: 11
D gene: -
V gene: TRBV28
clone size: -
CDR3 DNA: TGTGCCAGCAGTGTGACTAGAGAGCAGTACTTC
CDR3 protein: CASSVTREQYF

J gene: TRBJ2-1
CDR3 length: 16
D gene: TRBD1
V gene: TRBV19
clone size: -
CDR3 DNA: TGTGCCAGTAGTATCTATCCGGGACAGGGAGGCGGTGAGCAGTTCTTC
CDR3 protein: CASSIYPGQGGGEQFF